A selection of T cell receptor beta chains follows, all from one sample in a study of naive and memory T cell subsets. TCRdb called the UMI-ligation and nested PCR reads again in MiXCR, with one record for every CDR3 protein. The sample lists roughly 100,000 distinct CDR3 sequences, about 15% seen once, with approximately 3% in the top ten. The sequencing sample was made of naive CD8+ T cells from blood. These TCRs come from a human donor in good health. CDR3s include the opening cysteine and the closing phenylalanine or tryptophan. A D gene is named only where the DNA matches it firmly. The size entry is marked missing in some rows and otherwise reads once, few, many or a size class.

J,D,V,size,length,DNA,CDR3
TRBJ1-5,TRBD1,TRBV14,NA,20,TGTGCCAACAGCCGCTATGGACAGGGAGTCGCGATGCCCCCCAATCAGCCCCAGCATTTT,CANSRYGQGVAMPPNQPQHF
TRBJ1-2,NA,TRBV27,NA,15,TGTGCCAGCAGTTTTACTTTGGCAGGTTTCTATGGCTACACCTTC,CASSFTLAGFYGYTF
TRBJ2-1,NA,TRBV19,NA,18,TGTGCCAGTAGTACCCCGGGAATTAAATCTAGGTGGGACAATGAGCAGTTCTTC,CASSTPGIKSRWDNEQFF
TRBJ2-1,NA,TRBV12-3/TRBV12-4,NA,16,TGTGCCAGCAGTGTCTTCCACGGAAGCTCCTACAATGAGCAGTTCTTC,CASSVFHGSSYNEQFF
TRBJ2-5,NA,TRBV11-2,many,16,TGTGCCAGCAGCTTAGGGTCCTGGCGGAACCAAGAGACCCAGTACTTC,CASSLGSWRNQETQYF
TRBJ2-1,TRBD2,TRBV6-1,NA,11,TGTGCCAGCAGTGTACTAGCGGAGCAGTTCTTC,CASSVLAEQFF
TRBJ2-7,TRBD2,TRBV9,few,14,TGTGCCAGCAGCCCAGGCGGGGGGCCCTACGAGCAGTACTTC,CASSPGGGPYEQYF
TRBJ1-1,NA,TRBV13,NA,14,TGTGCCAGCAGCTTAGAAGGGGACGTCTTAGAAGCTTTCTTT,CASSLEGDVLEAFF
TRBJ2-5,NA,TRBV9,many,13,TGTGCCAGCAGCGTAGTAGCCTCAGAGACCCAGTACTTC,CASSVVASETQYF
TRBJ2-2,TRBD2,TRBV29-1,NA,13,TGCAGCGTTCGGCTAGCGGAAACCGGGGAGCTGTTTTTT,CSVRLAETGELFF
TRBJ1-5,NA,TRBV2,many,14,TGTGCCAGCAGTGAAGCCAGCCTTCGAAAGCCCCAGCATTTT,CASSEASLRKPQHF
TRBJ1-1,TRBD1,TRBV6-4,few,20,TGTGCCAGCAGTGACCCACTCTTACTGACAGGGGGAATCATGAACACTGAAGCTTTCTTT,CASSDPLLLTGGIMNTEAFF
TRBJ1-1,TRBD1,TRBV28,many,16,TGTGCCAGCAGTTTATTCCAGGGGGCAATGAACACTGAAGCTTTCTTT,CASSLFQGAMNTEAFF
TRBJ2-3,NA,TRBV29-1,few,14,TGCAGCGTTGGGGCACAACTTAGCACAGATACGCAGTATTTT,CSVGAQLSTDTQYF
TRBJ2-3,NA,TRBV4-1,few,16,TGCGCCAGCAGCCCCCTAGCACTAGCCGGCACAGATACGCAGTATTTT,CASSPLALAGTDTQYF
TRBJ1-2,TRBD1,TRBV19,NA,14,TGTGCCAGTAGCGCTGACCGACAGGGAAGCGGCTACACCTTC,CASSADRQGSGYTF
TRBJ2-3,NA,TRBV27,many,13,TGTGCCAGCAGTTTCGGCGGTGTGGATACGCAGTATTTT,CASSFGGVDTQYF
TRBJ2-1,TRBD2,TRBV27,many,15,TGTGCCAGCAGTTTATCAGGGGAGGGGAACAATGAGCAGTTCTTC,CASSLSGEGNNEQFF
TRBJ1-4,NA,TRBV4-2,many,16,TGTGCCAGCAGCCAAGATATCGGGGGACCTAATGAAAAACTGTTTTTT,CASSQDIGGPNEKLFF
TRBJ1-1,NA,TRBV5-4,many,15,TGTGCCAGCAGCTTGTTCGGGATTCTGAACACTGAAGCTTTCTTT,CASSLFGILNTEAFF
TRBJ2-7,TRBD2,TRBV7-2,once,14,TGTGCCAGCAGCTACGGACTAGGAACTTACGAGCAGTACTTC,CASSYGLGTYEQYF
TRBJ1-4,NA,TRBV27,NA,17,TGTGCCAGCAAAGGAAGGACCGACTACGCAACTAATGAAAAACTGTTTTTT,CASKGRTDYATNEKLFF
TRBJ2-4,TRBD1,TRBV2,many,14,TGTGCCCGGGGACAGGATCGAGCCAAAAACATTCAGTACTTC,CARGQDRAKNIQYF
TRBJ2-3,NA,TRBV9,NA,16,TGTGCCAGCAGCGACCCAAACCTCGGAGGCACAGATACGCAGTATTTT,CASSDPNLGGTDTQYF